The T cell receptor beta chain under discussion was sequenced for a study of Ad26.COV2.S vaccination and SARS-CoV-2 variants (dated by TCRdb to about 2021). Broadly, across the study: Vaccine-arm donors were drawn from COV1001, a multicentre, randomized, double-blind, placebo-controlled phase I-IIa trial of Ad26.COV2.S in healthy adults. Investigators did not know the trial group allocation while performing experiments and assessing outcomes. Participants in the trial were split at random into five groups of five each, receiving low-dose or high-dose Ad26.COV2.S once or twice, or else placebo on both occasions. The TCR-sequenced set comprised approximately 32 samples: some 20 Ad26.COV2.S vaccine recipients, 5 placebo recipients and 8 SARS-CoV-2 convalescent individuals. Dosing of Ad26.COV2.S was intramuscular, at either 5x10^10 or 1x10^11 viral particles, delivered as one shot or as two shots spaced 56 days apart. Sequencing of the TCRbeta repertoire served to evaluate the specificity and breadth of SARS-CoV-2-reactive T cell receptors following Ad26.COV2.S vaccination. The full study reports these points: Vaccine and placebo recipients had similar non-spike TCR breadth, a finding consistent with the vaccine containing only spike. It was noted by the authors that total T cell responses may have been underestimated by the TCR breadth and depth analyses. The study was not powered to compare responses between vaccine doses or regimens. After vaccination, spike-specific CD8+ and CD4+ T cell responses were reported to show substantial breadth. Compared with placebo recipients, Ad26.COV2.S recipients showed higher spike-specific TCR breadth (P = 0.0014).

The CDR3 runs 16 residues from the cysteine to the phenylalanine. Only the CDR3 portion is preserved as DNA: 48 bases, with reading frame beginning at the first base. V is clipped by 8 bases and J by 5 bases, and the sequence between their germline boundaries is 21 bases long. Based on the germline V gene (reference sequence), the CDR1 and CDR2 sequences are MNHEY and SMNVEV. The immunoSEQ Assay was used to sequence TCRbeta CDR3 regions. After extraction, genomic DNA underwent amplification by bias-controlled multiplex PCR, followed by high-throughput sequencing. On the authors' methods: To quantify the absolute abundance of every unique TCRbeta CDR3 region, sequences were collapsed and filtered. Usable DNA was measured by amplifying reference genes present in all nucleated cells, and TCRbeta template counts were normalized to that usable DNA to estimate T cell fraction. Repertoire TCRs were annotated as SARS-CoV-2-specific by exact matching of V gene, CDR3 amino acid sequence and J gene to a known reactive TCR set. The reference SARS-CoV-2 TCR set came from MIRA and was filtered for enrichment in COVID-19-positive ImmuneCODE repertoires, removing public or cross-reactive TCRs. Based on the MIRA antigens, annotated TCRs were further analysed at the level of specific ORF or position within ORF. Breadth was defined as the number of annotated unique rearrangements divided by the total number of unique productive rearrangements, and depth was defined as the summed frequency of the annotated unique rearrangements. TCR breadth was compared between groups using two-sided Wilcoxon rank-sum tests. The table was pulled from immuneACCESS by TCRdb, which kept in-frame rearrangements only. Such tables lose some clones; where checked, under half of the loss comes from unresolved V genes, and the rest has no known cause. V, J and clone size are taken as reported in that table, and D and trimming were inferred from the DNA itself. For this sample there are 300,000 to 450,000 clones; approximately 85% appear just once. The top ten clonotypes cover around 3.3% of the sample.

This clone was detected only a few times. The clone's antigen remains unknown. One base away there is no much larger clone; base qualities are not given. The treatment or condition label of this sample denotes: over 15 received Ad26.COV2.S at low or high dose, single or two shots; 5 received placebo; per-sample allocation not given. For vaccine and placebo recipients, the sequenced repertoires came from samples collected on day 63 after the first injection. In Cohort 1b, more than 20 adults aged 18-55 years were enrolled at a single site in Boston, USA, between 29 July and 7 August 2020. As a vaccine, Ad26.COV2.S was a replication-incompetent adenovirus type 26 vector that expressed a prefusion-stabilized SARS-CoV-2 spike protein derived from the original Wuhan strain.

The rearrangement joined TRBV27 to TRBJ2-2; TRBD1 is a weak D gene call, 5 bases matching. The sequence was collected from a person aged 18-60 years who received the Ad26.COV2.S COVID-19 vaccine or a placebo. The input for sequencing was peripheral blood, taken in a trial of Ad26.COV2.S vaccine versus placebo. CDR3 region: CASPLKRNTGTGELFF. Here is the DNA: TGTGCCAGCCCCTTAAAACGAAACACAGGTACCGGGGAGCTGTTTTTT.